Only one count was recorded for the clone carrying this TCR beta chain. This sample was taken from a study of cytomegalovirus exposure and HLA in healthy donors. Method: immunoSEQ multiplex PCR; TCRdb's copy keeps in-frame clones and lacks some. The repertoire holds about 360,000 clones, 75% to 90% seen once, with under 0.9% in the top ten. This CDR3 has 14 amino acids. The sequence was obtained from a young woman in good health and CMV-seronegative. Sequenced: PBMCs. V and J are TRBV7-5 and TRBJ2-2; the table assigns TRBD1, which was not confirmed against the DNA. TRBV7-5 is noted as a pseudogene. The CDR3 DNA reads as TGTGTCAGTCCCATGGGCTTGAACACCGGGGAGCTGTTTTTT. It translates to CVSPMGLNTGELFF.